The sequence of this T cell receptor beta chain was determined in a study of T cell responses to AZD1222 COVID-19 vaccine. CDR1 is MNHEY, CDR2 SVGAGI, per germline. This CDR3 has 15 residues. J lost 5 bases, V lost 6 bases, and 7 bases had no gene match. Profiled with immunoSEQ multiplex PCR; TCRdb holds only in-frame clones, not every one. The sample lists approximately 100,000 clones, approximately 91% occurring once. This TCR was recovered from an adult in good health. J is TRBJ2-5 and V is TRBV6-5; 12 positions agree with TRBD2. Sample: peripheral blood, taken on day 0 of AZD1222 vaccination. CDR3: CASSPTSGGPETQYF. CDR3 sequence (DNA): TGTGCCAGCAGCCCCACTAGCGGGGGGCCCGAGACCCAGTACTTC.